This record concerns one T cell receptor beta chain sequence. Antigen specificity is unknown. 60 Vbeta and 13 Jbeta primers were used in PCR. Repertoires were generated with immunoSEQ multiplex PCR, while TCRdb's copy carries only in-frame clones and drops some. The repertoire has approximately 100,000 clones, under 80% of them found once; the top ten carry more than 3%. This sample was included in a study of cytomegalovirus exposure and HLA in healthy donors. Overall study findings and caveats: In a later analysis, TCR association rates varied by HLA locus: DRB1 most, HLA-C fewest. Published work reported that the classifier diagnosed cytomegalovirus status with high specificity and sensitivity. A missense DCLRE1C variant was associated with V- and J-gene trimming of TCR beta chains in a later analysis, and an independent cohort replicated the association. The study put 150 to 200 TCR beta chains on its list as cytomegalovirus-associated.

V dropped 0 bases and J dropped 0; count of bases not matched to a gene: 11. Germline values: CDR1 LNHDA, CDR2 SQIVND (reference sequence). The CDR3 has 19 residues. The chain carries TRBV19 and TRBJ1-5; 7 bases line up with TRBD1. Input material: PBMCs. The source of this sequence is a woman aged 50 to 65 in good health and CMV-seropositive. For the CDR3, the DNA is TGTGCCAGTAGTATAGAGTGGCAGGGGGACCTTTATAGCAATCAGCCCCAGCATTTT. Translating it yields CASSIEWQGDLYSNQPQHF. Using reference TRBV19 and TRBJ1-5 for the parts outside the CDR3, the full variable domain is DGGITQSPKYLFRKEGQNVTLSCEQNLNHDAMYWYRQDPGQGLRLIYYSQIVNDFQKGDIAEGYSVSREKKESFPLTVTSAQKNPTAFYLCASSIEWQGDLYSNQPQHFGDGTRLSIL.